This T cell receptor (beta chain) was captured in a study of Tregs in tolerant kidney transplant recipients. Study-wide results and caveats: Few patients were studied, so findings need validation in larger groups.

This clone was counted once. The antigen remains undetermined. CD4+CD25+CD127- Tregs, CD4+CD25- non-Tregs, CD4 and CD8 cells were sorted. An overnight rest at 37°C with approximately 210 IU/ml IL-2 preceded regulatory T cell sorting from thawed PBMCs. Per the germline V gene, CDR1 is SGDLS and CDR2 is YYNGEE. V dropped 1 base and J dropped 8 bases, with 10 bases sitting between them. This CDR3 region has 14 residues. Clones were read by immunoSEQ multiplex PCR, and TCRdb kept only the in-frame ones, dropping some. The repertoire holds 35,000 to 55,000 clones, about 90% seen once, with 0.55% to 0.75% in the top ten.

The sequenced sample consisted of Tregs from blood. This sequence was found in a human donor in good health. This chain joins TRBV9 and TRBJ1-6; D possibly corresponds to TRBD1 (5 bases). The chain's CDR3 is CASSVKGTDSPLHF. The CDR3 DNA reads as TGTGCCAGCAGCGTAAAGGGGACGGATTCACCCCTCCACTTT.